This T cell receptor (beta chain) was recovered during a study of blood T cell repertoires in COVID-19. About the research overall: Spain, Italy and the United States supplied samples that represented acute and convalescent COVID-19. PBMCs, B-cell-depleted T cells, or T cells provided the cDNA or gDNA that made up the material.

In germline, CDR1 is LNHDA, CDR2 SQIVND (reference sequence). The CDR3 contains 13 residues. Deletions cut 3 bases from V and 1 base from J, with 6 bases between. Adults between roughly 18 and 95 years of age took part from about 24 US areas. Sequencing was performed with immunoSEQ multiplex PCR; in TCRdb, only in-frame clones are kept and a portion is missing. The sample holds around 200,000 clones, roughly 82% seen once. The receptor was isolated from a man aged 35-49 years with acute COVID-19. The chain uses TRBV19 and TRBJ1-1; D is undetermined. The source material was PBMCs or T cells enriched from blood (not recorded which). CDR3 nucleotides: TGTGCCAGTAGTATCCGAGGGAACACTGAAGCTTTCTTT. Encoded protein: CASSIRGNTEAFF.